This T cell receptor beta chain was profiled in a study of response to subunit inactivated influenza vaccine. TCRdb reprocessed the RT-PCR reads with MiXCR, giving one entry per CDR3 protein. Here the sample spans approximately 700,000 distinct CDR3 sequences, more than 11% being singletons. There are many counts of this clonotype. The CDR3 contains 18 residues. V was clipped by 1 base and J by 7 bases; unmatched bases: 13. Germline loops: CDR1 SGHTA, CDR2 FQGTGA. The sequence came from a man aged 45-65 years who received an inactivated influenza vaccine. The chain uses TRBV7-3 and TRBJ2-1; 10 nucleotides agree with TRBD2. The sequences come from PBMCs from blood, collected 14 to 15 days before vaccination. The CDR3 nucleotides read TGTGCCAGCAGCTTAATGAGCCTCAGCGGGAGGGGAAGGAATGAGCAGTTCTTC. It translates to CASSLMSLSGRGRNEQFF.